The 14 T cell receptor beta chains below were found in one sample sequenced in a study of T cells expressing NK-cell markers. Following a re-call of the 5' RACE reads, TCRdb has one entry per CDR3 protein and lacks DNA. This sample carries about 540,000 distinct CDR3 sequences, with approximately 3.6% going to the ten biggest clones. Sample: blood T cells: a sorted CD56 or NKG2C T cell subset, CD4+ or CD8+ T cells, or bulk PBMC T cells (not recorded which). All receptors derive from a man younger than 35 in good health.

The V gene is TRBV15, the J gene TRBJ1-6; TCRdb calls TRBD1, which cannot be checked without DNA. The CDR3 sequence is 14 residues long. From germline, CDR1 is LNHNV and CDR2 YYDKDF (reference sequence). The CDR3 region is CATRAPVVDSPLHF.

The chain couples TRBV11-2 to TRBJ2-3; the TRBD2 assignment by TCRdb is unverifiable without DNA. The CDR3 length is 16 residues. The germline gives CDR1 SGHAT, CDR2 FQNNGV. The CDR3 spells CASSFMSGRSTDTQYF.

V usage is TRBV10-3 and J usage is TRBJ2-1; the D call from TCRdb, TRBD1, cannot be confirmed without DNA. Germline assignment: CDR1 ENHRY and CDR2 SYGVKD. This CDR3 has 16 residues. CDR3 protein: CAINEEGGGSYNEQFF.

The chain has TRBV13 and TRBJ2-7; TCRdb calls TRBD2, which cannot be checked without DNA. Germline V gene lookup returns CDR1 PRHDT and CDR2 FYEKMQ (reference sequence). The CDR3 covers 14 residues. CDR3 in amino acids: CASSQAAASYEQYF.

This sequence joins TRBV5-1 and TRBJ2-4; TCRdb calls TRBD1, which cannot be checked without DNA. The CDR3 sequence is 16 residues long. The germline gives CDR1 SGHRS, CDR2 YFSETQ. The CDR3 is CASSLVSAAPKNIQYF.

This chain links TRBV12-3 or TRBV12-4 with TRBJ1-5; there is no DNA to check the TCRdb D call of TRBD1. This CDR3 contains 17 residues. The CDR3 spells CASNPWAGHYSNQPQHF.

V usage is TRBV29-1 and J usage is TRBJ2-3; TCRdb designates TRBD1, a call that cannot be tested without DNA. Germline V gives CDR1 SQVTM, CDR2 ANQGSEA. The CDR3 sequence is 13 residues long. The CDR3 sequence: CSVPQGGADTQYF.

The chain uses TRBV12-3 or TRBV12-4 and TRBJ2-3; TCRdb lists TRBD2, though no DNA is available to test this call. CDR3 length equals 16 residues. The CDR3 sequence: CASSLARLAEADTQYF.

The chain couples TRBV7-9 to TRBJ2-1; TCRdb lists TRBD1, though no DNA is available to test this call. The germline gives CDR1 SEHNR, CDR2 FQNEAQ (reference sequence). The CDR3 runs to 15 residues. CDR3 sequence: CASSPPGDIYNEQFF.

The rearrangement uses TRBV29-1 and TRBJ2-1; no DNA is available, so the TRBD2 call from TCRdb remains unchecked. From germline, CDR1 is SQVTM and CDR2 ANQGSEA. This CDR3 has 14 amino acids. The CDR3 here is CSVVRRGANYEQFF.

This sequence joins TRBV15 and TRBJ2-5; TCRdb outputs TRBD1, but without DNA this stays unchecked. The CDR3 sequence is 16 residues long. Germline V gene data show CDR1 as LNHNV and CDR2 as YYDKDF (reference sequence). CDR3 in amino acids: CATSKAGGQGQETQYF.

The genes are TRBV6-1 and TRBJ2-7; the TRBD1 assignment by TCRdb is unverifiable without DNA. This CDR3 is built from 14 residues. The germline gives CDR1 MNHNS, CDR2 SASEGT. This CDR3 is CASSIGTGIYEQYF.

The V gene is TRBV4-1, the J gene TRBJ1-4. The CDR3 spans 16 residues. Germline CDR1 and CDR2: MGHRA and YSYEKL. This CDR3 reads CASSQAFGGKGEKLFF.

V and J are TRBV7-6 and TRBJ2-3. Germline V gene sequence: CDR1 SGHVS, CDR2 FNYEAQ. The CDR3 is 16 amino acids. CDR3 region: CASSNSGSSSTDTQYF. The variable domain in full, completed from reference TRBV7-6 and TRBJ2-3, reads GAGVSQSPRYKVTKRGQDVALRCDPISGHVSLYWYRQALGQGPEFLTYFNYEAQQDKSGLPNDRFSAERPEGSISTLTIQRTEQRDSAMYRCASSNSGSSSTDTQYFGPGTRLTVL.